A selection of T cell receptor beta chains follows, all from one sample in a study of CD8 T cells in ankylosing spondylitis. MiXCR, run by TCRdb on the 5' RACE reads, gives a single entry per CDR3 protein. Among roughly 700,000 distinct CDR3 sequences listed, over 15% were seen once. The sequenced material came from blood, either unsorted or a sorted T cell fraction (not recorded which). These TCRs come from a male donor with ankylosing spondylitis. The CDR3 runs from the conserved cysteine through the conserved F or W. A D gene is named only where the DNA matches it firmly. Rows may omit the clone size; those that give it use once, few, many or a size class.

cdr3_aa cdr3_nt clone_size j_call v_call d_call
CSARVIYGSTDTQYF TGCAGTGCTAGAGTCATTTACGGCAGCACAGATACGCAGTATTTT many TRBJ2-3 TRBV20-1 -
CASSLFGVGAPDTQYF TGTGCCAGCAGCTTATTCGGTGTCGGGGCCCCAGATACGCAGTATTTT - TRBJ2-3 TRBV7-2 -
CASSQDQPELYEQYF TGCGCCAGCAGCCAAGATCAACCTGAATTATACGAGCAGTACTTC few TRBJ2-7 TRBV4-1 -
CAISENEQGHTF TGTGCCATCAGTGAGAACGAACAGGGTCACACCTTC - TRBJ1-2 TRBV10-3 -
CASSLGQTTGELFF TGTGCCAGCAGCTTAGGACAGACAACCGGGGAGCTGTTTTTT few TRBJ2-2 TRBV7-2 -
CATSSPYGTYEKLFF TGTGCCACCAGCAGTCCCTACGGGACGTATGAAAAACTGTTTTTT - TRBJ1-4 TRBV15 -
CASSSDRGWDEQYF TGTGCCAGCTCATCGGATCGAGGGTGGGACGAGCAGTACTTC few TRBJ2-7 TRBV18 -
CASSQGHNTDTQYF TGCGCCAGCAGCCAGGGACACAACACAGATACGCAGTATTTT - TRBJ2-3 TRBV5-1 -
CASSVGTPNQPQHF TGCGCCAGCAGCGTAGGGACTCCGAATCAGCCCCAGCATTTT - TRBJ1-5 TRBV5-1 -
CASSSPIDTQYF TGTGCCAGCAGTTCCCCGATAGATACGCAGTATTTT few TRBJ2-3 TRBV28 -
CASSRTSGLLYNEQFF TGTGCCAGCAGCCGGACTAGCGGCCTACTCTACAATGAGCAGTTCTTC - TRBJ2-1 TRBV7-3 TRBD2
CSARGGAPAGANVLTF TGCAGTGCTAGAGGAGGGGCCCCAGCTGGGGCCAACGTCCTGACTTTC - TRBJ2-6 TRBV20-1 -
CSVGQEIYGYTF TGCAGCGTCGGACAGGAGATCTATGGCTACACCTTC - TRBJ1-2 TRBV29-1 TRBD1
CASSPRYGEQYF TGTGCCAGCAGTCCCCGCTATGGCGAGCAGTACTTC - TRBJ2-7 TRBV6-5 -
CASTISGTASTGELFF TGTGCCAGCACCATTTCCGGGACAGCATCCACCGGGGAGCTGTTTTTT - TRBJ2-2 TRBV7-2 TRBD1
CASSYERTEAFF TGTGCCAGCAGTTATGAACGCACTGAAGCTTTCTTT many TRBJ1-1 TRBV6-6 -
CAWTENYGYTF TGTGCCTGGACGGAGAACTATGGCTACACCTTC once TRBJ1-2 TRBV30 -
CASSFTRETEAFF TGTGCCAGCAGCTTTACTCGCGAGACTGAAGCTTTCTTT few TRBJ1-1 TRBV11-2 -
CSVEEGHLYEQYF TGCAGCGTTGAAGAAGGGCACCTCTACGAGCAGTACTTC - TRBJ2-7 TRBV29-1 -
CASSPHPGGRDIQYF TGTGCCAGCAGCCCGCACCCAGGGGGAAGAGACATTCAGTACTTC few TRBJ2-4 TRBV12-3/TRBV12-4 TRBD1